The 23 T cell receptor beta chains in this list originate from one sample, sequenced in a study of T cell responses to AZD1222 COVID-19 vaccine. Sequenced by immunoSEQ multiplex PCR; TCRdb stores in-frame clones only, minus some. The sample consists of some 120,000 clones, around 82% of them appearing once. Sequencing was performed on peripheral blood, taken on day 0 of AZD1222 vaccination. The receptors derive from an adult in good health.

The chain joins TRBV4-1 to TRBJ2-2; D gene unclear. V was trimmed by 4 bases and J by 6 bases, leaving 9 bases between them. The CDR3 has 13 residues. The germline CDR1 and CDR2 sequences are MGHRA and YSYEKL. This chain's CDR3 is CASSLRFSGELFF. Here the CDR3 DNA reads TGCGCCAGCAGCCTGAGGTTTTCCGGGGAGCTGTTTTTT.

This chain uses TRBV12-3 or TRBV12-4 with TRBJ1-1; unclear D gene. Trimming left V 5 bases short and J 0 bases short, with 4 bases between. The CDR3 sequence is 12 residues long. CDR3 sequence reads: CASSRVNTEAFF. The CDR3 DNA reads TGTGCCAGCAGTCGCGTGAACACTGAAGCTTTCTTT.

The rearrangement uses TRBV6-2 or TRBV6-3 and TRBJ1-5, with 9 positions matching TRBD1. CDR3 length: 16 residues. Looked up from germline, CDR1 is MNHEY and CDR2 is SVGEGT. J gave up 7 bases and V 0 bases, and 7 bases lay outside the gene matches. The CDR3 coding sequence is TGTGCCAGCAGTTACTCTGAGACAGGGGGAGGCCAGCCCCAGCATTTT. Protein sequence: CASSYSETGGGQPQHF.

The CDR3 loop reads CASSFVLSSKSKFF. The CDR3 region has the DNA TGTGCCAGCAGCTTTGTTCTTAGTTCCAAAAGTAAGTTCTTC. The chain recombines TRBV7-2 with TRBJ2-1; D is unclear. CDR3 length: 14 amino acids. Trimming removed 3 bases at V and 14 bases at J, with 20 bases between. Looked up from germline, CDR1 is SGHTA and CDR2 is FQGNSA.

To note about this clone: Other DNA sequences within the sample encode an identical CDR3. The V call is TRBV7-2, the J call TRBJ2-7; 10 positions agree with TRBD2. The junction had 10 bases not matched to a gene; V was cut back by 5 bases and J by 9 bases. This CDR3 spans 14 amino acids. Germline CDR1 SGHTA, CDR2 FQGNSA. As DNA, the CDR3 is TGTGCCAGCAGCACTGGGACTAGCGCGCCTTGGCAGTACTTC. Translating gives CASSTGTSAPWQYF.

This chain connects TRBV18 to TRBJ2-5; 9 nucleotides match TRBD2. This CDR3 region has 15 residues. V was clipped by 10 bases and J by 3 bases; unmatched bases: 12. Germline lookup yields CDR1 KGHSH and CDR2 LQKENI. CDR3 loop: CATERREGGEETQYF. CDR3 nucleotide sequence: TGTGCCACCGAGAGGCGGGAGGGCGGCGAAGAGACCCAGTACTTC. Full variable domain (outside the CDR3, taken from reference TRBV18 and TRBJ2-5): NAGVMQNPRHLVRRRGQEARLRCSPMKGHSHVYWYRQLPEEGLKFMVYLQKENIIDESGMPKERFSAEFPKEGPSILRIQQVVRGDSAAYFCATERREGGEETQYFGPGTRLLVL.

The V gene is TRBV4-1, the J gene TRBJ2-3; TRBD1 is a possible D gene (6 bases). Deletions cut 0 bases from V and 3 bases from J, with 13 bases between. Germline V gives CDR1 MGHRA, CDR2 YSYEKL. The CDR3 runs 16 residues. CDR3 sequence reads: CASSQDTGPATDTQYF. DNA for the CDR3: TGCGCCAGCAGCCAAGACACAGGGCCGGCAACAGATACGCAGTATTTT.

The CDR3 sequence is CASSYSPGPETQYF. CDR3 in DNA: TGTGCCAGCAGTTACAGTCCGGGACCGGAGACCCAGTACTTC. V and J are TRBV6-5 and TRBJ2-5; perhaps D is TRBD1 or TRBD2 (5 bases each). The CDR3 runs 14 residues. Germline lookup yields CDR1 MNHEY and CDR2 SVGAGI. V shed 2 bases and J shed 5 bases, with 12 bases lying between them.

The chain employs TRBV3-1 (or the pseudogene TRBV3-2) and TRBJ1-4; 7 bases align to TRBD1. The CDR3 runs to 18 residues. With V trimmed by 1 base and J by 0 bases, 8 bases remained unmatched. Germline loops: CDR1 LGHDT, CDR2 YNNKEL (reference sequence). DNA of the CDR3: TGTGCCAGCAGCCAAGCCGGGGCAGGGGGAACAACTAATGAAAAACTGTTTTTT. Translating gives CASSQAGAGGTTNEKLFF.

The chain joins TRBV7-6 to TRBJ2-7, with 10 positions matching TRBD2. J lost 7 bases, V lost 0 bases, and 6 bases had no gene match. The CDR3 extends over 15 amino acids. CDR1 and CDR2 (germline): SGHVS, FNYEAQ. For the CDR3, the DNA is TGTGCCAGCAGCTTAGCAAGCGGGAGGGCCGGTGAGCAGTACTTC. Translated: CASSLASGRAGEQYF.

The chain uses TRBV28 and TRBJ1-4; 7 positions agree with TRBD1. The ends lost 4 bases at V and 1 base at J; junction bases unmatched: 6. The germline gives CDR1 MDHEN, CDR2 SYDVKM. The CDR3 length is 16 residues. The CDR3 nucleotides read TGTGCCAGCAGTTATCCATGGACAGGAACTAATGAAAAACTGTTTTTT. Translation: CASSYPWTGTNEKLFF.

The genes are TRBV6-1 and TRBJ1-2; D ambiguous. CDR1 and CDR2 (germline): MNHNS, SASEGT. V was shortened by 1 base and J by 4 bases, with 7 bases between the two germline ends. The CDR3 covers 13 residues. The CDR3 reads CASSEVGFYGYTF. The CDR3 nucleotides read TGTGCCAGCAGTGAAGTTGGTTTCTATGGCTACACCTTC.

The table lists this clone with a few counts. The V call is TRBV3-1 (or the pseudogene TRBV3-2), the J call TRBJ1-3; a possible D gene is TRBD1 (6 bases). The V gene's germline CDR1 is LGHDT and CDR2 YNNKEL (reference sequence). This CDR3 comprises 15 residues. The germline V and J ends were trimmed by 3 bases and 4 bases, with 13 bases remaining between them. The chain's CDR3 is CASSQGGLPGNTIYF. CDR3 DNA: TGTGCCAGCAGCCAGGGGGGGCTCCCCGGAAACACCATATATTTT.

The J gene is TRBJ1-5, the V gene TRBV19; unclear D gene. This CDR3 comprises 14 residues. Germline CDR1 is LNHDA and CDR2 is SQIVND (reference sequence). Trimming removed 4 bases at V and 3 bases at J, with 10 bases between. The CDR3 loop reads CASSRRRNNQPQHF. The CDR3 DNA sequence: TGTGCCAGTAGTAGGAGACGAAACAATCAGCCCCAGCATTTT.

This sequence joins TRBV21-1 and TRBJ2-1. TRBV21-1 is deemed a pseudogene. The CDR3 length is 13 residues. CDR3 loop: CASRALLWNEQFF. Written as DNA, the CDR3 is TGTGCCAGCAGGGCGCTGCTCTGGAATGAGCAGTTCTTC.

The chain carries TRBV7-9 and TRBJ2-2, with D uncertain. V gave up 8 bases and J gave up 0 bases, with 10 bases separating them. The CDR3 loop spans 14 amino acids. Per germline, CDR1 SEHNR and CDR2 FQNEAQ (reference sequence). The CDR3 bases are TGTGCCAGCCATGGTCAGTCGAACACCGGGGAGCTGTTTTTT. Its translation: CASHGQSNTGELFF.

The chain combines TRBV7-9 with TRBJ2-3, with 14 bases identical to TRBD2. This CDR3 is 17 amino acids long. Germline V lookup: CDR1 SEHNR, CDR2 FQNEAQ (reference sequence). The V gene end was trimmed by 5 bases and the J gene end by 2 bases; junction bases not matched to a gene: 6. The CDR3, as DNA: TGTGCCAGCAGCCCGCGACTAGCGGGAGGGCTCACAGATACGCAGTATTTT. The encoded protein is CASSPRLAGGLTDTQYF.

In nucleotides, the CDR3 is TGTGCCAGCAGTTTATCAGGGTCCGGGTTGTCGGGTAATTCACCCCTCCACTTT. Residues: CASSLSGSGLSGNSPLHF. The rearrangement uses TRBV28 and TRBJ1-6; perhaps TRBD1 as D (5 bases). V lost 1 base, J lost 6 bases, and 19 bases lay in between. The CDR3 is 18 amino acids. Germline V gene data show CDR1 as MDHEN and CDR2 as SYDVKM.

The chain couples TRBV6-1 to TRBJ1-2, with D tentatively TRBD1 (5 bases). V was cut by 1 base and J by 2 bases, with 14 bases left in between. CDR1 is MNHNS and CDR2 is SASEGT in the germline V gene. This CDR3 contains 16 residues. As DNA, the CDR3 is TGTGCCAGCAGTGAAGGGCTGGGACGAGAGAACTATGGCTACACCTTC. Translation: CASSEGLGRENYGYTF.

V is TRBV20-1 and J is TRBJ1-2; no definite D call. Germline CDR1 reads DFQATT; CDR2 reads SNEGSKA (reference sequence). V shed 3 bases and J shed 3 bases, with 2 bases lying between them. The CDR3 loop spans 10 amino acids. CDR3 DNA sequence: TGCAGTGCTAGTTACTATGGCTACACCTTC. Its translation: CSASYYGYTF.

The V and J genes are TRBV7-9 and TRBJ1-6; no clear D. Between the trimmed V and J ends, which lost 1 base and 4 bases, there was a span of 8 bases. The CDR3 has 15 amino acids. CDR1 and CDR2 from the germline V gene are SEHNR and FQNEAQ (reference sequence). CDR3 residues: CASSLESGYNSPLHF. In DNA form, the CDR3 reads TGTGCCAGCAGCTTAGAGTCAGGTTATAATTCACCCCTCCACTTT.

The chain links TRBV5-1 to TRBJ2-3; D is perhaps TRBD2 (6 bases). The CDR3 runs to 14 residues. V was clipped by 0 bases and J by 5 bases, with 10 bases between them. Germline V gene sequence: CDR1 SGHRS, CDR2 YFSETQ. This chain's CDR3 is CASSLATSRDTQYF. The CDR3 DNA reads TGCGCCAGCAGCTTGGCCACTAGCCGAGATACGCAGTATTTT.

This rearrangement joins TRBV19 to TRBJ2-2, with D perhaps TRBD2 (5 bases). The length of the CDR3 is 14 residues. CDR1 and CDR2 (germline): LNHDA, SQIVND (reference sequence). Trimming cost V 9 bases and J 1 base, with 12 bases left between them. CDR3 nucleotide sequence: TGTGCCAGCTTGGACTGGGAGAACACCGGGGAGCTGTTTTTT. Amino acid sequence: CASLDWENTGELFF.